These T cell receptor beta chains were read from a single sample in a study of a mutant IDH1 vaccine in newly diagnosed glioma. Libraries were prepared by immunoSEQ multiplex PCR; TCRdb keeps only in-frame clonotypes and omits some of them. The sample includes around 56,000 clones, approximately 82% of them seen just once. For these receptors, no antigen is known. The sequences come from PBMCs, collected from a glioma patient whose treatment included an IDH1 peptide vaccine. The receptors shown here come from a man aged 30 to 39 with glioma. CDR3s include the opening cysteine and the closing phenylalanine or tryptophan. Each record gives: CDR3 length, J gene, D gene, V gene, CDR3 protein, CDR3 DNA. D genes are given only for firm matches.

len: 15
j_gene: TRBJ1-2
d_gene: TRBD1
v_gene: TRBV13
CDR3aa: CASSLGLGQGLGYTF
CDR3nt: TGTGCCAGCAGCTTAGGCCTCGGACAGGGGCTTGGCTACACCTTC

len: 14
j_gene: TRBJ2-7
d_gene: .
v_gene: TRBV5-1
CDR3aa: CASSWGPGPYEQYF
CDR3nt: TGCGCCAGCAGCTGGGGACCTGGCCCCTACGAGCAGTACTTC

len: 15
j_gene: TRBJ1-1
d_gene: .
v_gene: TRBV11-3
CDR3aa: CASSLNAGVNTEAFF
CDR3nt: TGTGCCAGCAGCTTAAATGCGGGGGTGAACACTGAAGCTTTCTTT

len: 14
j_gene: TRBJ2-7
d_gene: .
v_gene: TRBV6-1
CDR3aa: CASSESVRGDEQYF
CDR3nt: TGTGCCAGCAGTGAATCTGTCAGGGGAGACGAGCAGTACTTC

len: 12
j_gene: TRBJ2-1
d_gene: .
v_gene: TRBV2
CDR3aa: CASSYTYNEQFF
CDR3nt: TGTGCCAGCAGTTACACATACAATGAGCAGTTCTTC

len: 14
j_gene: TRBJ2-7
d_gene: TRBD2
v_gene: TRBV7-2
CDR3aa: CASSLAQRGDEQYF
CDR3nt: TGTGCCAGCAGCTTAGCGCAACGGGGGGACGAGCAGTACTTC

len: 14
j_gene: TRBJ2-3
d_gene: TRBD2
v_gene: TRBV27
CDR3aa: CASSFGLAADTQYF
CDR3nt: TGTGCCAGCAGTTTTGGACTAGCGGCAGATACGCAGTATTTT

len: 16
j_gene: TRBJ2-7
d_gene: TRBD1
v_gene: TRBV2
CDR3aa: CASLGQGAVGSYEQYF
CDR3nt: TGTGCCAGCCTGGGACAGGGTGCAGTTGGGTCCTACGAGCAGTACTTC

len: 14
j_gene: TRBJ2-5
d_gene: .
v_gene: TRBV30
CDR3aa: CAWRGTGGTGAQYF
CDR3nt: TGTGCCTGGAGGGGGACGGGGGGAACAGGGGCCCAGTACTTC

len: 14
j_gene: TRBJ2-1
d_gene: .
v_gene: TRBV11-3
CDR3aa: CASSFGGTNNEQFF
CDR3nt: TGTGCCAGCAGCTTTGGGGGAACAAACAATGAGCAGTTCTTC

len: 15
j_gene: TRBJ2-5
d_gene: TRBD1
v_gene: TRBV5-5
CDR3aa: CASRKQGEIGETQYF
CDR3nt: TGTGCCAGCAGGAAACAGGGGGAGATAGGGGAGACCCAGTACTTC

len: 18
j_gene: TRBJ2-3
d_gene: TRBD2
v_gene: TRBV4-2
CDR3aa: CASSPRVGLAENTDTQYF
CDR3nt: TGTGCCAGCAGCCCCAGGGTGGGGCTAGCGGAAAACACAGATACGCAGTATTTT